The 30 T cell receptor beta chains given below trace back to one sample, sequenced in a study of cytomegalovirus exposure and HLA in healthy donors. The PCR used 60 Vbeta and 13 Jbeta primers. TCRdb's copy holds only in-frame clones and misses some; the assay was immunoSEQ multiplex PCR. Among some 140,000 clones listed, 76% were seen once. Sequenced sample: PBMCs. All receptors come from a man aged 35-49 years in good health and CMV-seronegative.

The V gene is TRBV28, the J gene TRBJ1-5; tentative D call: TRBD1 (5 bases). CDR3 size: 15 residues. Germline lookup yields CDR1 MDHEN and CDR2 SYDVKM. V lost 5 bases, J lost 6 bases, and 17 bases lay in between. The CDR3 nucleotides are TGTGCCAGCAGTGCACCCCAGGGATTTGGTCAGCCCCAGCATTTT. Its translation: CASSAPQGFGQPQHF.

The rearrangement uses TRBV27 and TRBJ2-7; D may be TRBD1 (6 bases). The CDR3 has 13 residues. V shed 2 bases and J shed 1 base, with 6 bases lying between them. From germline, CDR1 is MNHEY and CDR2 SMNVEV (reference sequence). In DNA, the CDR3 is TGTGCCAGCAGTTTACAGGGGTCCTACGAGCAGTACTTC. It yields the protein CASSLQGSYEQYF.

The chain employs TRBV11-3 and TRBJ1-1, with D perhaps matching TRBD1 (5 bases). Germline V lookup: CDR1 SGHNT, CDR2 YENEEA. V lost 1 base, J lost 2 bases, and 11 bases lay in between. The CDR3 covers 15 residues. The CDR3 coding sequence is TGTGCCAGCAGCTTAGGCGCAGGGTTAAACACTGAAGCTTTCTTT. Translation gives CASSLGAGLNTEAFF.

This clone occurred once. The chain couples TRBV5-1 to TRBJ2-7; 10 positions match TRBD1. The CDR3 has 14 amino acids. J lost 4 bases, V lost 4 bases, and 5 bases had no gene match. From germline, CDR1 is SGHRS and CDR2 YFSETQ. CDR3 amino acids: CASSPPGQGYEQYF. Here the CDR3 DNA reads TGCGCCAGCAGCCCCCCGGGACAGGGGTACGAGCAGTACTTC. Full variable domain (remainder filled in from reference TRBV5-1 and TRBJ2-7): KAGVTQTPRYLIKTRGQQVTLSCSPISGHRSVSWYQQTPGQGLQFLFEYFSETQRNKGNFPGRFSGRQFSNSRSEMNVSTLELGDSALYLCASSPPGQGYEQYFGPGTRLTVT.

The chain employs TRBV6-1 and TRBJ1-3; no firm D call. Germline CDR1 is MNHNS and CDR2 is SASEGT. V shed 1 base and J shed 0 bases, with 13 bases lying between them. CDR3 length equals 17 residues. The CDR3 DNA sequence: TGTGCCAGCAGTGAAGGGTCCGCCGGCGGCTCTGGAAACACCATATATTTT. Amino acid sequence: CASSEGSAGGSGNTIYF.

This clone occurred once. V gene TRBV5-6 combines with J gene TRBJ2-1; TRBD1 aligns across 7 bases. The V and J ends lost 4 bases and 0 bases, in that order; junction bases with no gene match: 4. Germline V gene lookup returns CDR1 SGHDT and CDR2 YYEEEE. The CDR3 consists of 15 residues. The CDR3 DNA reads TGTGCCAGCAGCCACACAGGGGACTCCTACAATGAGCAGTTCTTC. Its translation is CASSHTGDSYNEQFF.

This clone was counted once. The genes are TRBV4-2 and TRBJ2-7; possible D gene TRBD1, 6 bases. The CDR3 loop spans 14 amino acids. V was pared by 1 base and J by 4 bases, with 11 bases between. The V gene's germline CDR1 is LGHNA and CDR2 YNFKEQ. This CDR3 is CASSQAGQGYEQYF. DNA for the CDR3: TGTGCCAGCAGCCAAGCGGGGCAGGGGTACGAGCAGTACTTC.

The V call is TRBV29-1, the J call TRBJ2-1; D possibly corresponds to TRBD1 (5 bases). This CDR3 contains 17 residues. Per the germline V gene, CDR1 is SQVTM and CDR2 is ANQGSEA. V lost 0 bases and J lost 7, with 22 bases in between. In DNA, the CDR3 is TGCAGCGTTGAAGATCCGGCAGGGCAGTCCCTAAGGAATGAGCAGTTCTTC. Protein product: CSVEDPAGQSLRNEQFF.

The genes are TRBV28 and TRBJ2-7, with 16 bases that match TRBD2. V was pared by 6 bases and J by 3 bases, with 5 bases of the junction left unmatched. The V gene's germline CDR1 is MDHEN and CDR2 SYDVKM. The CDR3 contains 16 residues. The DNA of the CDR3 is TGTGCCAGCAGGGGACTAGCGGGAGGGTCCTTCTACGAGCAGTACTTC. Its protein product is CASRGLAGGSFYEQYF.

The V and J genes are TRBV4-2 and TRBJ1-6; 7 bases are a match to TRBD1. CDR1 is LGHNA and CDR2 is YNFKEQ in the germline V gene. The CDR3 runs 17 residues. The junction had 12 bases not matched to a gene; V was cut back by 0 bases and J by 10 bases. The CDR3 spells CASSQDGQVPYISPLHF. The CDR3 DNA reads as TGTGCCAGCAGCCAAGACGGACAGGTCCCTTATATCTCACCCCTCCACTTT.

This chain joins TRBV10-3 and TRBJ2-7; 7 positions agree with TRBD1. CDR1 and CDR2 from the germline V gene are ENHRY and SYGVKD. The CDR3 is 16 residues long. With 6 bases clipped from V and 0 bases from J, the junction kept 11 bases outside the gene matches. CDR3 loop: CAIRTGTIGGSYEQYF. CDR3 nucleotides: TGTGCCATCAGGACAGGGACAATCGGCGGCTCCTACGAGCAGTACTTC.

J is TRBJ2-1 and V is TRBV28; TRBD1 aligns across 11 bases. With 8 bases clipped from V and 7 bases from J, the junction kept 10 bases outside the gene matches. CDR3 length: 15 residues. Germline loops: CDR1 MDHEN, CDR2 SYDVKM. The CDR3 region is CASGGQGAAGNEQFF. DNA for the CDR3: TGTGCCAGCGGCGGACAGGGGGCGGCGGGTAATGAGCAGTTCTTC.

The V gene is TRBV27, the J gene TRBJ1-2, with TRBD1 matching 9 bases. The V segment lost 0 bases and the J segment 8 bases; nucleotides outside the gene matches: 1. Per the germline V gene, CDR1 is MNHEY and CDR2 is SMNVEV (reference sequence). CDR3 length equals 13 residues. CDR3 amino acids: CASSLSGTGGYTF. The CDR3 coding sequence is TGTGCCAGCAGTTTATCTGGGACAGGGGGCTACACCTTC.

The rearrangement uses TRBV9 and TRBJ2-6, with D perhaps TRBD1 (6 bases). The CDR3 spans 18 residues. CDR1 and CDR2 from the germline V gene are SGDLS and YYNGEE. V was clipped by 5 bases and J by 1 base, with 19 bases between them. CDR3 coding DNA: TGTGCCAGCAGTAGTCTCCGGGTAAGGGGGTCTGGGGCCAACGTCCTGACTTTC. Translating it yields CASSSLRVRGSGANVLTF.

The chain couples TRBV7-9 to TRBJ2-1, with D possibly TRBD1 on 6 matching bases. The germline gives CDR1 SEHNR, CDR2 FQNEAQ (reference sequence). CDR3 length: 14 amino acids. Trimming left V 6 bases short and J 5 bases short, with 14 bases between. CDR3 amino acids: CASSYRERHNEQFF. DNA for the CDR3: TGTGCCAGCAGTTACAGGGAGCGGCACAATGAGCAGTTCTTC.

V and J are TRBV5-6 and TRBJ2-7, with D unclear. V shed 3 bases and J shed 2 bases, with 3 bases lying between them. This CDR3 region has 11 residues. CDR1 and CDR2 from the germline V gene are SGHDT and YYEEEE. The CDR3 sequence is CASSSPYEQYF. CDR3 DNA sequence: TGTGCCAGCAGCTCTCCCTACGAGCAGTACTTC.

This clone has just a few counts. The chain recombines TRBV2 with TRBJ2-7; D is perhaps TRBD2 (6 bases). The germline V gene encodes CDR1 SNHLY and CDR2 FYNNEI. V lost 6 bases and J 2 bases, leaving 8 bases between the germline ends. The CDR3 sequence is 12 residues long. The CDR3 DNA follows: TGTGCCAGCAGCGGACTACCCTACGAGCAGTACTTC. Translation: CASSGLPYEQYF.

This chain links TRBV19 with TRBJ1-3; D is uncertain. This CDR3 is 14 amino acids long. With 4 bases removed from V and 4 bases from J, the gap between germline ends came to 11 bases. Germline V lookup: CDR1 LNHDA, CDR2 SQIVND (reference sequence). The CDR3 spells CASSTHLAGNTIYF. DNA of the CDR3: TGTGCCAGTAGTACTCACCTAGCAGGAAACACCATATATTTT.

The J gene is TRBJ1-6, the V gene TRBV10-3, with 12 bases aligning to TRBD1. J was trimmed by 10 bases and V by 4 bases; bases with no gene match: 8. Germline CDR1 and CDR2: ENHRY and SYGVKD. This CDR3 is 16 amino acids long. The chain's CDR3 is CAISGSGTGGYSPLHF. CDR3 DNA sequence: TGTGCCATCAGTGGGTCCGGGACAGGGGGCTACTCACCCCTCCACTTT.

The genes are TRBV11-3 and TRBJ2-7; possibly TRBD1 for D (5 bases). Germline CDR1 SGHNT, CDR2 YENEEA. The V and J ends lost 6 bases and 5 bases respectively, with 20 bases between them. The CDR3 is 15 amino acids. CDR3: CASRSRTGYHDEQYF. In DNA form, the CDR3 reads TGTGCCAGCAGATCCAGAACAGGATACCACGACGAGCAGTACTTC.

About this clone itself: One end of the junction fails to match germline, which may point to a read error. The V and J genes are TRBV19 and TRBJ2-3; D is possibly TRBD2 (6 bases). CDR3 length: 15 residues. The germline V gene has CDR1 LNHDA and CDR2 SQIVND (reference sequence). The CDR3: CASSISARGTDTQYF. For the CDR3, the DNA is TGTGCCAGTAGTATAAGTGCGCGGGGCACGGATACGCAGTATTTT.

V and J are TRBV4-1 and TRBJ2-7; TRBD1 aligns across 11 bases. The CDR3 contains 19 residues. Germline V gene data show CDR1 as MGHRA and CDR2 as YSYEKL. With 3 bases clipped from V and 0 bases from J, the junction kept 13 bases outside the gene matches. CDR3 amino acids: CASSQEPGQGVFSSYEQYF. DNA for the CDR3: TGCGCCAGCAGCCAGGAACCGGGACAGGGGGTTTTCAGCTCCTACGAGCAGTACTTC.

The chain uses TRBV5-1 and TRBJ1-6; unclear D gene. Trimming shortened V by 2 bases and J by 0 bases, and 6 bases separated the two germline ends. The CDR3 totals 15 residues. The germline V gene has CDR1 SGHRS and CDR2 YFSETQ. The CDR3 DNA follows: TGCGCCAGCAGCTTAACTAGCTCCTATAATTCACCCCTCCACTTT. This gives the protein CASSLTSSYNSPLHF.

V usage is TRBV27 and J usage is TRBJ1-4, with TRBD1 identical over 10 bases. The CDR3 sequence is 15 residues long. Per the germline V gene, CDR1 is MNHEY and CDR2 is SMNVEV (reference sequence). J gave up 10 bases and V 5 bases, and 10 bases lay outside the gene matches. The CDR3 loop reads CASSARTGGTGKLFF. In DNA form, the CDR3 reads TGTGCCAGCAGTGCCCGGACAGGGGGGACGGGAAAACTGTTTTTT.

This clone was detected only a few times. The V call is TRBV18, the J call TRBJ2-1; 13 bases agree with TRBD2. Trimming at V came to 1 base and at J to 1 base, leaving 10 bases not matched to a gene. There are 20 residues in the CDR3. Germline V gene sequence: CDR1 KGHSH, CDR2 LQKENI. The CDR3: CASSPRTGTSGKGSYNEQFF. In nucleotides, the CDR3 is TGTGCCAGCTCACCACGTACCGGGACTAGCGGGAAGGGGTCCTACAATGAGCAGTTCTTC.

V is TRBV4-3 and J is TRBJ1-2; 7 positions match TRBD1. V shed 4 bases, J shed 5 bases, and the junction held 13 bases outside the gene matches. This CDR3 contains 16 residues. Germline-derived CDR1 and CDR2 are LGHNA and YSLEER. The DNA for the CDR3 is TGCGCCAGCAGCCCAGGGGGGAAGGGGCCGGTATATGGCTACACCTTC. Translating gives CASSPGGKGPVYGYTF.

V usage is TRBV25-1 and J usage is TRBJ2-7; D ambiguous. Deletions cut 2 bases from V and 4 bases from J, with 3 bases between. Germline V CDR1 and CDR2: MGHDK, SYGVNS. The CDR3 extends over 11 amino acids. The CDR3 bases are TGTGCCAGCAGTGAACGTTACGAGCAGTACTTC. The encoded protein is CASSERYEQYF.

The CDR3 here is CSVEGHQPMNTEAFF. CDR3 bases: TGCAGCGTTGAGGGCCATCAACCCATGAACACTGAAGCTTTCTTT. The chain is built from TRBV29-1 and TRBJ1-1; D unresolved. This CDR3 has 15 amino acids. V lost 3 bases, J lost 0 bases, and 14 bases lay in between. Germline CDR1 is SQVTM and CDR2 is ANQGSEA.

This clone was counted between two and nine times. This CDR3 reads CASSQPGTGGRTEAFF. DNA of the CDR3: TGCGCCAGCAGCCAACCCGGGACAGGGGGAAGGACTGAAGCTTTCTTT. The chain is built from TRBV4-3 and TRBJ1-1, with 11 bases that match TRBD1. The V gene end was trimmed by 2 bases and the J gene end by 5 bases; junction bases not matched to a gene: 7. CDR1 is LGHNA and CDR2 is YSLEER in the germline V gene. This CDR3 is built from 16 residues.

Only one count was recorded for this clone. V and J are TRBV30 and TRBJ2-5; 9 bases map to TRBD2. The trim removed 0 bases at V and 5 bases at J, leaving 7 bases unmatched. The CDR3 totals 15 residues. Germline V gene data show CDR1 as GTSNPN and CDR2 as SVGIG (reference sequence). The CDR3 DNA sequence: TGTGCCTGGAGTGTAGGCGGGAGGGCCCGGGAGACCCAGTACTTC. This codes for CAWSVGGRARETQYF.